The 24 T cell receptor beta chains reported below all come from one sample, sequenced in a study of blood T cell repertoires in COVID-19. The table came from immunoSEQ multiplex PCR; TCRdb's copy has only in-frame clones and leaves some out. The profile shows fewer than 500,000 clones, about 90% of them singletons. The sample consisted of PBMCs or T cells enriched from blood (not recorded which). All receptors come from a man aged 30-40 years who had recovered from COVID-19.

The chain employs TRBV11-3 and TRBJ2-3; 9 bases match TRBD2. This CDR3 is built from 15 residues. Per the germline V gene, CDR1 is SGHNT and CDR2 is YENEEA. After removal of 3 bases from V and 1 base from J, the junction contained 2 bases not matched to a gene. CDR3 in amino acids: CASSFSSGGTDTQYF. In nucleotides, the CDR3 is TGTGCCAGCAGCTTCTCTAGCGGGGGCACAGATACGCAGTATTTT.

There are a few counts of this clone. The chain carries TRBV12-2 and TRBJ1-4. TRBV12-2 is a listed pseudogene. The CDR3 spans 18 residues. CDR3 in DNA: TGTGCAAGTCGCTTAGCGGAGTTGGAGGGGCCAACTTATGAAAAACTGTTTTTT. It yields the protein CASRLAELEGPTYEKLFF.

This rearrangement joins TRBV7-9 to TRBJ1-5; D unclear. The ends were cut back, 2 bases at V and 1 base at J, with 15 bases in the middle. Germline V gene data show CDR1 as SEHNR and CDR2 as FQNEAQ (reference sequence). CDR3 length: 17 amino acids. The DNA of the CDR3 is TGTGCCAGCAGCTTATATTTGAGCACGGGGAGCAATCAGCCCCAGCATTTT. Translating it yields CASSLYLSTGSNQPQHF. Full variable domain (remainder filled in from reference TRBV7-9 and TRBJ1-5): DTGVSQNPRHKITKRGQNVTFRCDPISEHNRLYWYRQTLGQGPEFLTYFQNEAQLEKSRLLSDRFSAERPKGSFSTLEIQRTEQGDSAMYLCASSLYLSTGSNQPQHFGDGTRLSIL.

The V call is TRBV7-2, the J call TRBJ1-3; 11 positions match TRBD1. Losses at the gene ends were 2 bases for V and 8 bases for J; bases not matched to a gene: 2. The CDR3 has 14 amino acids. Looked up from germline, CDR1 is SGHTA and CDR2 is FQGNSA. The CDR3 here is CASSLRDRGYTIYF. The CDR3 nucleotides are TGTGCCAGCAGCTTAAGGGACAGGGGGTACACCATATATTTT.

The chain carries TRBV18 and TRBJ2-5; a possible D gene is TRBD1 (5 bases). Trimming cost V 5 bases and J 5 bases, with 12 bases left between them. The CDR3 loop spans 13 amino acids. From germline, CDR1 is KGHSH and CDR2 LQKENI. CDR3 sequence reads: CASSSGFGETQYF. The CDR3 DNA reads TGTGCCAGCTCATCAGGGTTCGGGGAGACCCAGTACTTC.

The J gene is TRBJ2-1, the V gene TRBV15; D possibly corresponds to TRBD2 (5 bases). There are 15 residues in the CDR3. CDR1 is LNHNV, CDR2 YYDKDF, per germline (reference sequence). The V end was cut by 0 bases, the J end by 10 bases, with 16 bases between. CDR3 bases: TGTGCCACCAGCAGAGAAGAGTCACCCAGAGGGGAGCAGTTCTTC. Translated: CATSREESPRGEQFF.

V gene TRBV19 combines with J gene TRBJ2-2; D remains unclear. Trimming took off 3 bases at V and 1 base at J, with 12 bases between the two ends. This CDR3 is 16 amino acids long. Germline V gene data show CDR1 as LNHDA and CDR2 as SQIVND (reference sequence). CDR3 protein: CASSIAARLNTGELFF. The CDR3, as DNA: TGTGCCAGTAGTATCGCGGCACGTCTGAACACCGGGGAGCTGTTTTTT.

V is TRBV10-3 and J is TRBJ2-5; TRBD1 matches at 8 bases. The germline gives CDR1 ENHRY, CDR2 SYGVKD. V shed 8 bases and J 2 bases; nucleotides not matched to a gene: 7. The CDR3 extends over 14 amino acids. CDR3 protein: CAISPTGGQETQYF. Written as DNA, the CDR3 is TGTGCCATCTCCCCCACAGGGGGACAAGAGACCCAGTACTTC.

The chain recombines TRBV5-1 with TRBJ2-7, with 8 bases matching TRBD1. The CDR3 has 18 amino acids. CDR1 is SGHRS, CDR2 YFSETQ, per germline. The ends lost 0 bases at V and 7 bases at J; junction bases unmatched: 18. Here the CDR3 DNA reads TGCGCCAGCAGCTTGGCCGCTATGCGACAGGGGCTACTCGGGGAGCAGTACTTC. It yields the protein CASSLAAMRQGLLGEQYF.

This clone was seen once. The V gene is TRBV18, the J gene TRBJ2-7; the D is unclear. The germline V and J ends were trimmed by 2 bases and 6 bases, with 11 bases remaining between them. Germline CDR1 and CDR2: KGHSH and LQKENI. This CDR3 contains 13 residues. The DNA of the CDR3 is TGTGCCAGCTCACCAGGGCAGTTAGGCGAGCAGTACTTC. Translated, it gives CASSPGQLGEQYF.

The sample holds one count of this clone. The J gene is TRBJ1-2, the V gene TRBV7-9, with D maybe TRBD1 (6 bases). The germline V gene has CDR1 SEHNR and CDR2 FQNEAQ (reference sequence). The CDR3 extends over 14 amino acids. Trimming took off 5 bases at V and 4 bases at J, with 14 bases between the two ends. CDR3 amino acids: CASSNNRELYGYTF. CDR3 nucleotides: TGTGCCAGCAGCAATAACAGGGAGCTCTATGGCTACACCTTC.

This chain links TRBV29-1 with TRBJ2-7; TRBD1 matches 9 bases. After removal of 5 bases from V and 1 base from J, the junction contained 6 bases not matched to a gene. The CDR3 runs 14 residues. The germline gives CDR1 SQVTM, CDR2 ANQGSEA. Written as DNA, the CDR3 is TGCAGCGTTCTGTTTGGGACAGGGTCCTACGAGCAGTACTTC. This gives the protein CSVLFGTGSYEQYF.

CDR3 sequence (DNA): TGTGCCAGCAGCCTGGGGGGAGATGGCTACACCTTC. This sequence encodes CASSLGGDGYTF. This chain joins TRBV9 and TRBJ1-2; D might be TRBD1 (5 bases). This CDR3 is 12 amino acids long. Germline assignment: CDR1 SGDLS and CDR2 YYNGEE. V was trimmed by 4 bases and J by 6 bases, leaving 10 bases between them.

This clone was recorded once. The chain recombines TRBV27 with TRBJ1-2, with 8 bases identical to TRBD1. The CDR3 covers 16 residues. The junction had 9 bases not matched to a gene; V was cut back by 6 bases and J by 0 bases. In germline, CDR1 is MNHEY, CDR2 SMNVEV (reference sequence). The CDR3 protein is CASRPDRAYTNYGYTF. CDR3 in DNA: TGTGCCAGCAGACCGGACAGGGCTTATACTAACTATGGCTACACCTTC.

To note about this clone: In the same sample, other DNA sequences code for this CDR3. The chain combines TRBV18 with TRBJ1-5; 8 nucleotides match TRBD1. Trimming at V came to 6 bases and at J to 7 bases, leaving 8 bases not matched to a gene. The CDR3 is 14 amino acids. Germline V gene data show CDR1 as KGHSH and CDR2 as LQKENI. CDR3 sequence: CASSPGQGPQPQHF. The DNA for the CDR3 is TGTGCCAGCTCTCCTGGACAGGGCCCCCAGCCCCAGCATTTT.

The V and J genes are TRBV5-1 and TRBJ1-4; TRBD1 might be the D (6 bases). Germline V lookup: CDR1 SGHRS, CDR2 YFSETQ. V was clipped by 8 bases and J by 8 bases, with 16 bases between them. The CDR3 is 13 amino acids. The CDR3 nucleotides are TGCGCCAGTAAGAACAGGGTGGAGGAAAAACTGTTTTTT. Encoded protein: CASKNRVEEKLFF.

This chain joins TRBV5-1 and TRBJ2-7; 10 nucleotides align to TRBD1. Germline CDR1 SGHRS, CDR2 YFSETQ. J was trimmed by 5 bases and V by 4 bases; bases with no gene match: 6. CDR3 length: 14 residues. The CDR3 coding sequence is TGCGCCAGCAGCCCCTGGACAGGGGGTCACGAGCAGTACTTC. It translates to CASSPWTGGHEQYF.

The CDR3 spells CASSAQTGSSYGYTF. Written as DNA, the CDR3 is TGTGCCAGCAGCGCCCAGACAGGGTCTAGCTATGGCTACACCTTC. The rearrangement uses TRBV11-2 and TRBJ1-2, with 7 positions matching TRBD1. Germline CDR1 reads SGHAT; CDR2 reads FQNNGV. The J segment lost 4 bases and the V segment lost 5 bases, leaving 10 bases of the junction unmatched. The CDR3 is 15 residues long.

This chain uses TRBV25-1 with TRBJ1-1; D is unresolved. Germline CDR1 reads MGHDK; CDR2 reads SYGVNS. CDR3 length: 13 residues. The V end lost 4 bases, the J end lost 3 bases, and 9 bases lay between the germline ends. The chain's CDR3 is CASSGRGYTEAFF. CDR3 DNA: TGTGCCAGCAGTGGGCGAGGGTACACTGAAGCTTTCTTT.

This clone was seen a single time. The gene calls are TRBV5-6 and TRBJ1-1; TRBD1 might be the D (5 bases). Germline V lookup: CDR1 SGHDT, CDR2 YYEEEE. The CDR3 loop spans 13 amino acids. V was trimmed by 2 bases and J by 5 bases, leaving 10 bases between them. Here the CDR3 DNA reads TGTGCCAGCAGCTTATTTCAGGGAACTGAAGCTTTCTTT. Protein sequence: CASSLFQGTEAFF.

The chain links TRBV27 to TRBJ1-1; TRBD1 aligns across 9 bases. Germline CDR1 MNHEY, CDR2 SMNVEV (reference sequence). J lost 11 bases, V lost 0 bases, and 4 bases had no gene match. This CDR3 is 13 amino acids long. CDR3 in amino acids: CASSLSRTGDAFF. CDR3 sequence (DNA): TGTGCCAGCAGTTTATCGCGGACAGGGGATGCTTTCTTT.

The genes are TRBV30 and TRBJ2-7; 7 bases are a match to TRBD1. Looked up from germline, CDR1 is GTSNPN and CDR2 is SVGIG (reference sequence). CDR3 length equals 14 residues. Trimming removed 2 bases from V and 5 bases from J; junction bases left unmatched: 9. The CDR3 coding sequence is TGTGCCTGGAGTAAAGGGGGCCCGATCGACGAGCAGTACTTC. Protein: CAWSKGGPIDEQYF.

This clone was observed once. The V call is TRBV25-1, the J call TRBJ2-1, with a weak D call TRBD2 (6 bases). The CDR3 length is 17 residues. Germline loops: CDR1 MGHDK, CDR2 SYGVNS. The V and J ends lost 2 bases and 1 base respectively, with 15 bases between them. CDR3 sequence: CASSELDRDWSYNEQFF. CDR3 DNA: TGTGCCAGCAGTGAACTCGACCGGGACTGGTCCTACAATGAGCAGTTCTTC.

The CDR3 region has the DNA TGTGCCAGCAGCCCGACCGGGACTAGCGGCTACGAGCAGTACTTC. It codes for CASSPTGTSGYEQYF. The chain is built from TRBV7-2 and TRBJ2-7; TRBD2 agrees at 11 bases. The CDR3 loop spans 15 amino acids. V lost 5 bases and J lost 3; bases outside the gene matches: 6. The V gene's germline CDR1 is SGHTA and CDR2 FQGNSA.